This TCR beta chain emerged from a study of cytomegalovirus exposure and HLA in healthy donors. The CDR3 sequence is 15 residues long. The V and J ends lost 8 bases and 6 bases respectively, with 20 bases between them. Germline CDR1 is LGHNT and CDR2 is FRNRAP. Findings and limits, study-wide: For most subjects, TCR beta sequences were reported to predict HLA-A and HLA-B alleles with accuracy. V- and J-gene trimming of TCR beta was linked (in a later analysis) to a missense DCLRE1C variant. It was shown in a later analysis that HLA-associated TCR beta chains were more clonally expanded than other, equally common chains.

This PCR relied on a set of 60 Vbeta primers and 13 Jbeta primers. Using immunoSEQ multiplex PCR, the repertoire was profiled, and TCRdb retains in-frame clones only, with some absent. Of around 160,000 clones listed, around 83% are singletons. As to this clone: As yet, its antigen is unknown.

Input material: PBMCs. This chain links TRBV12-5 with TRBJ2-1, with a possible D match to TRBD1 (5 bases). The source is a male donor in good health and CMV-seropositive. CDR3 sequence (DNA): TGTGCTAGTTCATTTGAGCGACAGAGCTCCAATGAGCAGTTCTTC. This translates into CASSFERQSSNEQFF. Based on the CDR3 plus reference TRBV12-5 and TRBJ2-1, the full variable domain is DARVTQTPRHKVTEMGQEVTMRCQPILGHNTVFWYRQTMMQGLELLAYFRNRAPLDDSGMPKDRFSAEMPDATLATLKIQPSEPRDSAVYFCASSFERQSSNEQFFGPGTRLTVL.